This T cell receptor beta chain was recovered during a study of vaccination effects on CD4 cells after COVID-19. Broader study findings: Missing from the study were early post-infection timepoints, and its convalescent patients were few. Clones induced by infection and by vaccine showed marked clonal contraction late after vaccination.

In this sample, this clone turned up once. What it binds is unknown. Isolation of CD4+ T cells took place after nine to ten days of culture. Both day 3 and day 7 saw half the medium replaced with IL-2 medium. The repertoire was sequenced with immunoSEQ multiplex PCR; TCRdb's copy has only in-frame clones and lacks some. The sample lists 40,000 to 55,000 clones; 60% to 80% were seen once. The sequenced sample was CD4+ T cells from PBMCs cultured without peptide, obtained before COVID-19 vaccination. The TCR originated in a human donor who had a prior SARS-CoV-2 infection.

The CDR3 region is CVGHSGANVLTF. CDR3 bases: TGTGTGGGTCACTCTGGGGCCAACGTCCTGACTTTC. This chain links TRBV14 with TRBJ2-6; no clear D gene. Germline V gene lookup returns CDR1 SGHDN and CDR2 FVKESK. The CDR3 loop spans 12 amino acids.